This is a list of T cell receptor beta chains from one sample in a study of blood T cell repertoires in COVID-19. Profiled with immunoSEQ multiplex PCR; TCRdb holds only in-frame clones, not every one. The repertoire holds 320,000 or so clones, with around nine tenths as singletons. The sequencing input was PBMCs or T cells enriched from blood (not recorded which). Every receptor here comes from a man aged 25 to 40 who had recovered from COVID-19. Each CDR3 is given with its conserved first and last residue. D genes are given only for firm matches. Size tells how often a clone was seen (once, few, many) or the class of an expanded clone, and some rows leave it out.

>-|TRBJ2-1|15|-|TRBV28
CASSSHRELVYEQFF
TGTGCCAGCAGTTCTCACAGGGAGTTGGTCTATGAGCAGTTCTTC
>-|TRBJ2-3|15|TRBD1|TRBV5-1
CASSQSGDRGDTQYF
TGCGCCAGCAGCCAATCCGGGGACAGGGGAGATACGCAGTATTTT
>-|TRBJ2-7|15|TRBD1|TRBV28
CASSFAGTGGYEQYF
TGTGCCAGCAGTTTTGCAGGGACAGGGGGTTACGAGCAGTACTTC
>once|TRBJ2-7|11|-|TRBV19
CASSIRDEQYF
TGTGCCAGTAGTATACGGGACGAGCAGTACTTC
>-|TRBJ2-7|14|TRBD2|TRBV4-2
CASSQVITSAEQYF
TGTGCCAGCAGCCAAGTGATTACTAGCGCCGAGCAGTACTTC
>-|TRBJ2-1|15|TRBD1|TRBV10-3
CAISKEGQGADEQFF
TGTGCCATCAGCAAGGAGGGACAGGGGGCTGATGAGCAGTTCTTC
>-|TRBJ2-5|15|-|TRBV10-1
CASSESSGIGETQYF
TGCGCCAGCAGTGAGTCTTCAGGGATTGGGGAGACCCAGTACTTC
>-|TRBJ1-5|16|-|TRBV6-1
CASSKDGEGVNQPQHF
TGTGCCAGCAGTAAAGACGGGGAAGGAGTCAACCAGCCCCAGCATTTT
>-|TRBJ1-2|13|TRBD1|TRBV19
CASSDRDRGGYTF
TGTGCCAGTAGCGATCGGGACAGAGGTGGCTACACCTTC
>once|TRBJ1-3|14|-|TRBV10-3
CAISDMDIGNTIYF
TGTGCCATCAGTGATATGGACATTGGAAACACCATATATTTT
>-|TRBJ1-1|13|-|TRBV9
CATSQGVNTEAFF
TGTGCCACATCACAGGGCGTGAACACTGAAGCTTTCTTT
>-|TRBJ2-1|16|TRBD2|TRBV19
CASSIGLAGGYNEQFF
TGTGCCAGTAGTATAGGACTAGCGGGGGGGTACAATGAGCAGTTCTTC
>-|TRBJ2-7|17|-|TRBV3-1/TRBV3-2
CASSQTTTGSFTHEQYF
TGTGCCAGCAGCCAAACGACAACTGGGAGTTTTACCCACGAGCAGTACTTC
>-|TRBJ1-1|14|-|TRBV10-1
CASSESYRQVEAFF
TGCGCCAGCAGTGAATCGTATCGGCAGGTTGAAGCTTTCTTT
>-|TRBJ1-5|13|TRBD1|TRBV28
CASADRGNQPQHF
TGTGCCAGCGCCGACAGGGGTAATCAGCCCCAGCATTTT
>-|TRBJ2-1|14|TRBD1|TRBV27
CASSSRQGNNEQFF
TGTGCCAGCAGTTCCCGACAGGGTAACAATGAGCAGTTCTTC
>-|TRBJ1-2|16|-|TRBV3-1/TRBV3-2
CASSQRDSTGGYGYTF
TGTGCCAGCAGCCAAAGGGATTCGACGGGAGGCTATGGCTACACCTTC
>few|TRBJ1-5|17|-|TRBV6-6
CASSPGNLWGVPQPQHF
TGTGCCAGCAGTCCGGGAAATCTTTGGGGGGTCCCACAACCCCAGCATTTT
>-|TRBJ1-1|15|-|TRBV6-1
CASSEGPYPNTEAFF
TGTGCCAGCAGTGAAGGCCCCTACCCCAACACTGAAGCTTTCTTT